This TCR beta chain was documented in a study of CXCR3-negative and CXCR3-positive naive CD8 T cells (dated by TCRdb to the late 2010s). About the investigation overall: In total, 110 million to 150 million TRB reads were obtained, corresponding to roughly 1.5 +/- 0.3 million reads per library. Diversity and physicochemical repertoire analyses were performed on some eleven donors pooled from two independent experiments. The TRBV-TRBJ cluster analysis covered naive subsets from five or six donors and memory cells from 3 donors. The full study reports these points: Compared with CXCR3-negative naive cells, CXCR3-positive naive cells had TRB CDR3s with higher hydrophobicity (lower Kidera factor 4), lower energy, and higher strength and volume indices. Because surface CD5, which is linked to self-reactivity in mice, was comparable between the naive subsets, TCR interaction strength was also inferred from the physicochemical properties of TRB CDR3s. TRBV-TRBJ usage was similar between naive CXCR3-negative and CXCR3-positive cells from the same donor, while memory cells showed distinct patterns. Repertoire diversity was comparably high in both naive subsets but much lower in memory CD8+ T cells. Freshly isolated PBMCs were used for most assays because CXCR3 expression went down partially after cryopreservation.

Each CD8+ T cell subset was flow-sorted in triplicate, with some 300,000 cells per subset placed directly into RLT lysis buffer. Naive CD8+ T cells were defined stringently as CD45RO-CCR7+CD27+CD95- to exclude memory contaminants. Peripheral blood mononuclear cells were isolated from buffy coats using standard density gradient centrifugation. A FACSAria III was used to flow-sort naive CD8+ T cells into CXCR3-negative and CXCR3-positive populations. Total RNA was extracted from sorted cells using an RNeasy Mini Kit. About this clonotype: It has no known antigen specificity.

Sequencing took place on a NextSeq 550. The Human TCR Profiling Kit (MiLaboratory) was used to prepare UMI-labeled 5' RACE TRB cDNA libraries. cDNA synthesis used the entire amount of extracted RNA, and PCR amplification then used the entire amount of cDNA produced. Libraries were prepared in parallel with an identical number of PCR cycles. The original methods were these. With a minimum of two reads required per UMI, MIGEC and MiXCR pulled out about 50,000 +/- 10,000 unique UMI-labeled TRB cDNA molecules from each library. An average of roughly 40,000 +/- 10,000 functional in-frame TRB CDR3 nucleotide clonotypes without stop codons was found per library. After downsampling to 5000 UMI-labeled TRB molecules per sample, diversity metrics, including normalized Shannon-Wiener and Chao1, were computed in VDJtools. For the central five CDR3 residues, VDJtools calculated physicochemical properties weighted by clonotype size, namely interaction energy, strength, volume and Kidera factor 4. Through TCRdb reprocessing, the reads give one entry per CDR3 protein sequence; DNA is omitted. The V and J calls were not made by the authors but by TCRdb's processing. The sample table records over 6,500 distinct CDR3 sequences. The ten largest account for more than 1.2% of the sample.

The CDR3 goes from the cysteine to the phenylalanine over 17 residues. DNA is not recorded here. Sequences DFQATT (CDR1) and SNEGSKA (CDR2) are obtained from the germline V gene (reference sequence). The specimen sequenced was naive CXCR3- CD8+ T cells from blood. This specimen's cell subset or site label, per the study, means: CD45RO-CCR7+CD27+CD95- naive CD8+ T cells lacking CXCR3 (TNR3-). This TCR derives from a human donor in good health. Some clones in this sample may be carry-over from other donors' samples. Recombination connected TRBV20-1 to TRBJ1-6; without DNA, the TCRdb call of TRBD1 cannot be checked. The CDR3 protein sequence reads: CSAPDRGVTSYNSPLHF.